This T cell receptor (beta chain) is drawn from a study of radiation and T cells in renal cell carcinoma. This table comes from immunoSEQ multiplex PCR, and its TCRdb copy is limited to in-frame clones, with some not included. The table has around 170,000 clones, 88% seen once. From germline, CDR1 is MRHNA and CDR2 SNTAGT. CDR3 length: 15 residues. V lost 6 bases to trimming and J lost 5 bases; unmatched junction nucleotides: 3. The time point was: blood 4 weeks post-SBRT, at nephrectomy. The treatment: 15 Gy SBRT to primary tumor, nephrectomy 4 weeks later. The tumor was a clear cell renal cell carcinoma.

Sequences were derived from blood, sampled from a patient whose treatment included radiotherapy and nephrectomy. The V gene is TRBV6-4, the J gene TRBJ2-2, with TRBD2 identical over 13 bases. The receptor comes from a woman aged 50 to 65 with renal cell carcinoma. CDR3 protein: CASRGLAGDTGELFF. The CDR3 DNA reads as TGTGCCAGCAGAGGACTAGCGGGGGATACCGGGGAGCTGTTTTTT.